A selection of T cell receptor beta chains follows, all from one sample in a study of blood T cell repertoires in COVID-19. TCRdb's copy holds only in-frame clones and misses some; the assay was immunoSEQ multiplex PCR. Among about 100,000 clones, 90% were seen once, and the ten largest hold just over 5%. The sequenced sample was peripheral blood. Receptor source: a man aged 45-65 years with acute or convalescent COVID-19. Both conserved end residues are part of each CDR3. The D gene is left open where the match is weak. Part of the rows lack a size; the others show once, few, many or a class for expanded clones.

17	-	TRBD1	TRBV7-9	TRBJ1-3	TGTGCCAGCAGCGCCCCAGAGACAGGGGGCGGTGGAAACACCATATATTTT	CASSAPETGGGGNTIYF
17	-	TRBD1	TRBV18	TRBJ1-4	TGTGCCAGCTCACAGACAGGGGTGTTCGCAACTAATGAAAAACTGTTTTTT	CASSQTGVFATNEKLFF
17	-	-	TRBV6-2/TRBV6-3	TRBJ2-2	TGTGCCAGCAGTTACGATTTCGGGAGCGCGAACACCGGGGAGCTGTTTTTT	CASSYDFGSANTGELFF
17	-	TRBD2	TRBV27	TRBJ2-1	TGTGCCAGCAGTCCACGCTCGACTAGCGGGAGTCATAATGAGCAGTTCTTC	CASSPRSTSGSHNEQFF
15	-	-	TRBV5-4	TRBJ2-1	TGTGCCAGCAGCTTAAGGGACTGGGGTGTAGGTGAGCAGTTCTTC	CASSLRDWGVGEQFF
13	-	-	TRBV13	TRBJ2-3	TGTGCCAGCAGCTTGAGTAGTACAGATACGCAGTATTTT	CASSLSSTDTQYF
15	-	-	TRBV2	TRBJ2-1	TGTGCCAGCAGTTCGAGCGGCAGCTCCTACAATGAGCAGTTCTTC	CASSSSGSSYNEQFF
15	-	TRBD2	TRBV2	TRBJ2-5	TGTGCCAGCAGTGCTTCGACTAGCGGGAGTGAGACCCAGTACTTC	CASSASTSGSETQYF
16	-	TRBD1	TRBV6-5	TRBJ2-5	TGTGCCAGCAGTTACTCGGGGACAGGGAGACAAGAGACCCAGTACTTC	CASSYSGTGRQETQYF
16	-	TRBD2	TRBV5-1	TRBJ2-1	TGCGCCAGCAGACCACTAGCGGGAGCATCCTACAATGAGCAGTTCTTC	CASRPLAGASYNEQFF
12	-	-	TRBV11-2	TRBJ1-5	TGTGCCAGCAGCGGCAATAATCAGCCCCAGCATTTT	CASSGNNQPQHF
16	-	-	TRBV25-1	TRBJ1-3	TGTGCCAGCAGTGACCTGGGAGCGGGAATAGAAAACACCATATATTTT	CASSDLGAGIENTIYF
14	few	-	TRBV18	TRBJ2-2	TGTGCCAGCTCACCAAACAGGGACGCCGGGGAGCTGTTTTTT	CASSPNRDAGELFF
15	once	-	TRBV21-1	TRBJ1-2	TGTGCCAGCAGCAAAGAACAACAGTTCAACTATGGCTACACCTTC	CASSKEQQFNYGYTF
20	-	TRBD2	TRBV13	TRBJ2-1	TGTGCCAGCAGCTTAGGCCGATCTTGGCTAGCGGGAGGTGGGTACAATGAGCAGTTCTTC	CASSLGRSWLAGGGYNEQFF
16	-	TRBD2	TRBV7-9	TRBJ2-3	TGTGCCAGCAGCTTAGGGGAGACTAGCGGCACAGATACGCAGTATTTT	CASSLGETSGTDTQYF